These T cell receptor beta chains were read from a single sample in a study of CD8 T cells in ankylosing spondylitis. Via MiXCR, TCRdb re-called the 5' RACE reads, giving one row per CDR3 protein. This table holds roughly 130,000 distinct CDR3 sequences, around 8.5% found once. Sequenced input: blood, either unsorted or a sorted T cell fraction (not recorded which). The source is a male donor with ankylosing spondylitis or in good health (not recorded which). CDR3s include the opening cysteine and the closing phenylalanine or tryptophan. The D gene is left open where the match is weak. Rows give clone size only sometimes, using once, few, many, or a class for an expanded clone.

V,J,size,D,DNA,CDR3
TRBV6-5,TRBJ2-5,-,-,TGTGCCAGCAGTTACACCACCGGGATTACTAGAGGAACACCCAAAGAGACCCAGTACTTC,CASSYTTGITRGTPKETQYF
TRBV5-1,TRBJ2-1,many,-,TGCGCCAGCAGCTTGGTTTTGGCCGGCGGAAGCAATGAGCAGTTCTTC,CASSLVLAGGSNEQFF
TRBV20-1,TRBJ2-7,many,-,TGCAGTGCTAGAGGCGGACGGATATACGAGCAGTACTTC,CSARGGRIYEQYF
TRBV29-1,TRBJ2-1,many,TRBD2,TGCAGCGTTGACGCTAGCGGGAGAAATGAGCAGTTCTTC,CSVDASGRNEQFF
TRBV20-1,TRBJ1-4,-,-,TGCAGTGCTAAATACGGGAATGAAAAACTGTTTTTT,CSAKYGNEKLFF
TRBV20-1,TRBJ2-5,few,TRBD2,TGCAGTGCTAGAGATTTTGCGGGGACTAGCGGGAGTAGGCAAGAGACCCAGTACTTC,CSARDFAGTSGSRQETQYF
TRBV12-3/TRBV12-4,TRBJ2-1,many,TRBD2,TGTGCCAGCAGCGCGTATGTGGCGGGAGGGTTGGTAAATGAGCAGTTCTTC,CASSAYVAGGLVNEQFF
TRBV7-8,TRBJ2-1,many,TRBD2,TGTGCCAGCAGCTTGACTGGACTAGCCGGCAATGAGCAGTTCTTC,CASSLTGLAGNEQFF
TRBV28,TRBJ2-2,-,TRBD1,TGTGCCAGCAGGCGGACAGGGTCGACCACCGGGGAGCTGTTTTTT,CASRRTGSTTGELFF
TRBV20-1,TRBJ2-1,many,-,TGCAGTGCTGGGGCCGGTTGGGACGGAATGGTGTTC,CSAGAGWDGMVF
TRBV7-3,TRBJ2-2,many,TRBD2,TGTGCCAGCAGCAGATCCGGGACTAGCTTAACCGGGGAGCTGTTTTTT,CASSRSGTSLTGELFF
TRBV5-1,TRBJ2-3,-,-,TGCGCCAGCAGCTTGGTCTGGCCTACATCCGGGGGCACAGATACGCAGTATTTT,CASSLVWPTSGGTDTQYF
TRBV9,TRBJ1-2,many,TRBD1,TGTGCCAGCAGCGGGGACAGGCCTGGCTACACCTTC,CASSGDRPGYTF
TRBV28,TRBJ2-7,few,-,TGTGCCAGCAGCCAATCCGGGACTCAAGGCTACGAGCAGTACTTC,CASSQSGTQGYEQYF
TRBV29-1,TRBJ2-1,-,TRBD2,TGCAGCTCATCTCCGACTAGCCCCTCTATCGATGAGCAGTTCTTC,CSSSPTSPSIDEQFF
TRBV6-2/TRBV6-3,TRBJ2-5,many,TRBD2,TGTGCCAGCAGTGCATCTAGCGGGAGGAGTGAGACCCAGTACTTC,CASSASSGRSETQYF
TRBV11-2,TRBJ2-1,many,TRBD1,TGTGCCAGCAGCTCACTGACAGGGAGCTCCTACAATGAGCAGTTCTTC,CASSSLTGSSYNEQFF
TRBV5-6,TRBJ2-7,many,TRBD2,TGTGCCAGCAGCACGTCGCTAGCGGGCGGTTTTCTCTACGAGCAGTACTTC,CASSTSLAGGFLYEQYF
TRBV12-3/TRBV12-4,TRBJ2-3,-,-,TGTGCCAGCAGTTTACGGGACAGCACAGATACGCAGTATTTT,CASSLRDSTDTQYF
TRBV7-2,TRBJ2-7,-,-,TGTGCCAGCAGCCGATCAGGGTACGAGCAGTACTTC,CASSRSGYEQYF
TRBV6-5,TRBJ1-4,few,-,TGTGCCAGCAGTTACGCGGGAAGGGGAGAGGGAAAACTGTTTTTT,CASSYAGRGEGKLFF
TRBV7-2,TRBJ2-7,many,TRBD2,TGTGCCAGCAGCTTATCGACTAATCGGGTCGGGAGGGGTTACGAGCAGTACTTC,CASSLSTNRVGRGYEQYF
TRBV27,TRBJ1-5,few,-,TGTGCCAGCAGTGCCAGAACAGGGCAGGGCAATCAGCCCCAGCATTTT,CASSARTGQGNQPQHF
TRBV20-1,TRBJ2-2,-,-,TGCAGTGCTAGAGTTGGCAGGGGCACCGGGGAGCTGTTTTTT,CSARVGRGTGELFF
TRBV4-2,TRBJ2-1,-,TRBD2,TGTGCCAGCAGCCCCCTCGGACTAGCGGGAGTATCTGAGCAGTTCTTC,CASSPLGLAGVSEQFF
TRBV4-3,TRBJ2-5,-,-,TGCGCCAGCAGCCAAACACAGGGCGGGGAGACCCAGTACTTC,CASSQTQGGETQYF
TRBV7-9,TRBJ1-1,many,-,TGTGCCAGCAGCCTAGTCAGGGGCGAAGCTTTCTTT,CASSLVRGEAFF
TRBV7-9,TRBJ1-5,many,-,TGTGCCAGCAGCTTAGGGACAAATAGCAATCAGCCCCAGCATTTT,CASSLGTNSNQPQHF
TRBV7-3,TRBJ2-5,many,-,TGTGCCAGCAGCTTAGTAGGTTCTTCTGAGACCCAGTACTTC,CASSLVGSSETQYF
TRBV10-3,TRBJ1-5,many,-,TGTGCCATCAGTGAGCGGGTTACCGATCAGCCCCAGCATTTT,CAISERVTDQPQHF
TRBV5-1,TRBJ2-1,few,TRBD2,TGCGCCAGCAGCGTCCTAGCGGCTGATGAGCAGTTCTTC,CASSVLAADEQFF
TRBV4-3,TRBJ2-1,many,TRBD2,TGCGCCAGCCGTCGAGCGGGATCGAATGAGCAGTTCTTC,CASRRAGSNEQFF
TRBV20-1,TRBJ2-7,many,-,TGCAGTGCCCCCCGGACTACCCTCGGCGAGCAGTACTTC,CSAPRTTLGEQYF
TRBV20-1,TRBJ2-1,many,TRBD2,TGCAGTGCTAGGGCGCCGGGACTAGCGGTTTCGGAGCAGTTCTTC,CSARAPGLAVSEQFF
TRBV7-7,TRBJ2-7,-,-,TGTGCTAGCAGCTTAGAGGCTGGAAATTACGAGCAGTACTTC,CASSLEAGNYEQYF
TRBV20-1,TRBJ2-6,many,-,TGCAGTGCTCCCCCGTCTGGGGCCAACGTCCTGACTTTC,CSAPPSGANVLTF
TRBV7-2,TRBJ2-5,-,TRBD2,TGTGCCAGCAGCCCCCGAGCGGGAAAAGGGGAGACCCAGTACTTC,CASSPRAGKGETQYF
TRBV4-3,TRBJ2-5,-,TRBD2,TGCGCCAGCAGCCAAGGGGGACTAACCCAAGAGACCCAGTACTTC,CASSQGGLTQETQYF